These 3 T cell receptor beta chains were sequenced from one sample in a study of T cells after yellow fever vaccination. TCRdb re-derived calls from the 5' RACE reads in MiXCR, one entry per CDR3 protein. The table shows approximately 550,000 distinct CDR3 sequences, with about 19% occurring only once. The sample in question was PBMCs, obtained 15 days after the yellow fever booster vaccination. The source of these receptors is a young man who received the YFV17D yellow fever vaccine.

This chain's CDR3 is CASSLTSGMGGETQYF. The DNA for the CDR3 is TGTGCCAGCAGCCTGACTAGCGGGATGGGCGGAGAGACCCAGTACTTC. V gene TRBV7-9 combines with J gene TRBJ2-5; TRBD2 aligns across 11 bases. Trimming at V came to 5 bases and at J to 4 bases, leaving 9 bases not matched to a gene. CDR1 and CDR2 (germline): SEHNR, FQNEAQ (reference sequence). The CDR3 is 16 amino acids.

This clonotype appeared a few times. The chain uses TRBV3-1 and TRBJ2-7; a weak D match, TRBD2 (5 bases). Trimming left V 1 base short and J 12 bases short, with 19 bases between. Per germline, CDR1 LGHDT and CDR2 YNNKEL (reference sequence). CDR3 length: 14 residues. Here the CDR3 reads CASSQGMGARSAYF. In DNA form, the CDR3 reads TGTGCCAGCAGCCAAGGAATGGGAGCTCGTAGTGCGTACTTC.

There are a few counts of this clonotype. J is TRBJ2-7 and V is TRBV7-8; possibly TRBD2 for D (6 bases). The V gene's germline CDR1 is SGHVS and CDR2 FQNEAQ. Trimming shortened V by 0 bases and J by 4 bases, and 10 bases separated the two germline ends. The CDR3 has 14 residues. The CDR3 DNA is TGTGCCAGCAGCTTAGCGTTGGGGGGATACGAGCAGTACTTC. It specifies CASSLALGGYEQYF.